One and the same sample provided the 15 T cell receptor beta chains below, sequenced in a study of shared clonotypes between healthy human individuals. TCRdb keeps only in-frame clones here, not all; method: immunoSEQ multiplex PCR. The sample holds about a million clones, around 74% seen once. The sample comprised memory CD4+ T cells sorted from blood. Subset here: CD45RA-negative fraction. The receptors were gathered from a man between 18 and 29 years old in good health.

CDR3 coding DNA: TGTGCCAGCGCACGGAGTCCCTTCGGTAGCTCCTACAATGAGCAGTTCTTC. Encoded protein: CASARSPFGSSYNEQFF. The chain uses TRBV9 and TRBJ2-1; no firm D call. Germline-derived CDR1 and CDR2 are SGDLS and YYNGEE. The CDR3 extends over 17 amino acids. The V end was cut by 7 bases, the J end by 0 bases, with 20 bases between.

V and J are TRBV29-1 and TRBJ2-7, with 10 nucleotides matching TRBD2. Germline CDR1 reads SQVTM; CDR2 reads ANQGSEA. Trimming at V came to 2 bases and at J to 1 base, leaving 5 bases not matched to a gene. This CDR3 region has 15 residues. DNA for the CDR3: TGCAGCGTTGAAAAGCTAGCGGGGGTTTCCTACGAGCAGTACTTC. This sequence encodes CSVEKLAGVSYEQYF.

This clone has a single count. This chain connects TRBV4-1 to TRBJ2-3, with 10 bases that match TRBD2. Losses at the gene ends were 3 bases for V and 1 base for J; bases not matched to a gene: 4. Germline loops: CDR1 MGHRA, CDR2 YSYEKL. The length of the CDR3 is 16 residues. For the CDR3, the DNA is TGCGCCAGCAGCCAGGTGGGGACTAGCGGCACAGATACGCAGTATTTT. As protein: CASSQVGTSGTDTQYF.

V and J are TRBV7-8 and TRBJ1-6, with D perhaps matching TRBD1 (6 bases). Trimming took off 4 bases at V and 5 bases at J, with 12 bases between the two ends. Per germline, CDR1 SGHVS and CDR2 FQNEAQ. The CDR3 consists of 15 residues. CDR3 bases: TGTGCCAGCAGCTCGCAACAGGGTCATAATTCACCCCTCCACTTT. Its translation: CASSSQQGHNSPLHF.

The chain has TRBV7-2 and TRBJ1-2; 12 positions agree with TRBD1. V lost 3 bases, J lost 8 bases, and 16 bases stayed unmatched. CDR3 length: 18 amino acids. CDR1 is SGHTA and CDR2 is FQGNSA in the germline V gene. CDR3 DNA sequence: TGTGCCAGCAGCTTGGGATCGCTACCGGGACAGGGGGCCGGGGGCTACACCTTC. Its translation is CASSLGSLPGQGAGGYTF. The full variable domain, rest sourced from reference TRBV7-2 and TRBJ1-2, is GAGVSQSPSNKVTEKGKDVELRCDPISGHTALYWYRQSLGQGLEFLIYFQGNSAPDKSGLPSDRFSAERTGGSVSTLTIQRTQQEDSAVYLCASSLGSLPGQGAGGYTFGSGTRLTVV.

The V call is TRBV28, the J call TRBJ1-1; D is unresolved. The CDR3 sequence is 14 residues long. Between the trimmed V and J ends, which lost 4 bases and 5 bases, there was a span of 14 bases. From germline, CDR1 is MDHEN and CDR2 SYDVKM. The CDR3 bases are TGTGCCAGCAGTTGGAAGGTAAGGGCGACTGAAGCTTTCTTT. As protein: CASSWKVRATEAFF.

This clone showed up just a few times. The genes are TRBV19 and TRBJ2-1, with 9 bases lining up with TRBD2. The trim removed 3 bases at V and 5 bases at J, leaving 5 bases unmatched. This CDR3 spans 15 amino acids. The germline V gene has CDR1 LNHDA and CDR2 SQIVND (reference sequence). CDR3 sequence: CASSIIAGADNEQFF. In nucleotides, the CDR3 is TGTGCCAGTAGTATTATAGCGGGGGCCGACAATGAGCAGTTCTTC.

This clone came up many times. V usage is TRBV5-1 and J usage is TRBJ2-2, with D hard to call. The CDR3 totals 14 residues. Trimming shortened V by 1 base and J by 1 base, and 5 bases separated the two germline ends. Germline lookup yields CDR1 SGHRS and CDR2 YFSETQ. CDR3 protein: CASSLSQNTGELFF. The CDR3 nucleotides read TGCGCCAGCAGCTTGTCCCAGAACACCGGGGAGCTGTTTTTT.

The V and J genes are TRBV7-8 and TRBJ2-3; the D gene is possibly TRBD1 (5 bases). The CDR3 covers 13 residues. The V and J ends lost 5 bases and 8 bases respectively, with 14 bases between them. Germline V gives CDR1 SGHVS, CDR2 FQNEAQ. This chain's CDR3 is CASSPQGGVTQYF. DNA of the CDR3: TGTGCCAGCAGCCCTCAGGGCGGCGTTACGCAGTATTTT.

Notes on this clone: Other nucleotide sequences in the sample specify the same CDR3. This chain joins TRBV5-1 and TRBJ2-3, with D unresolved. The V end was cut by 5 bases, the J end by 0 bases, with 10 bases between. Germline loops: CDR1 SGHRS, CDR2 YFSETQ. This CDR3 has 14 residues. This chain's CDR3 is CASRDGSSTDTQYF. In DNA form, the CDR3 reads TGCGCCAGCAGGGACGGATCTAGCACAGATACGCAGTATTTT.

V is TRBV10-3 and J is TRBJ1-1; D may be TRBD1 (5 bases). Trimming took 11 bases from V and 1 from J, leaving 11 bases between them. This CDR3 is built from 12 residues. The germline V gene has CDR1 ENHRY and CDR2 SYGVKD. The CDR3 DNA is TGTGCCGCCGTTGGACAGAACACTGAAGCTTTCTTT. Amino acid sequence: CAAVGQNTEAFF.

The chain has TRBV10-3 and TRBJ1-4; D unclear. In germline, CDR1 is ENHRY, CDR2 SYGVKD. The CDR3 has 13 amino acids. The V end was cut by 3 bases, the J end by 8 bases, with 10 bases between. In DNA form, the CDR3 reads TGTGCCATCAGTGATGGGCTTCTAGAAAAACTGTTTTTT. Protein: CAISDGLLEKLFF.

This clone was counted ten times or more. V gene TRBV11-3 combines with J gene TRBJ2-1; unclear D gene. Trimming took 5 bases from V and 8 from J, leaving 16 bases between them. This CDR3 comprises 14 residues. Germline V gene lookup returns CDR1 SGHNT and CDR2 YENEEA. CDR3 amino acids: CASSPGGSRHEQFF. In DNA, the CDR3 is TGTGCCAGCAGCCCAGGCGGAAGCCGCCATGAGCAGTTCTTC.

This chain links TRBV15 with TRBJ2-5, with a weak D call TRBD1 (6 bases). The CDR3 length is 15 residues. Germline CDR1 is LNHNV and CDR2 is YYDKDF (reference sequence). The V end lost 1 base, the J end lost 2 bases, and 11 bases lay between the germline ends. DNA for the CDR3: TGTGCCACCAGCAGAGTCCCAGGGGCTCAAGAGACCCAGTACTTC. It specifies CATSRVPGAQETQYF. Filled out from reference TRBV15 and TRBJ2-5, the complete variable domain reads DAMVIQNPRYQVTQFGKPVTLSCSQTLNHNVMYWYQQKSSQAPKLLFHYYDKDFNNEADTPDNFQSRRPNTSFCFLDIRSPGLGDTAMYLCATSRVPGAQETQYFGPGTRLLVL.

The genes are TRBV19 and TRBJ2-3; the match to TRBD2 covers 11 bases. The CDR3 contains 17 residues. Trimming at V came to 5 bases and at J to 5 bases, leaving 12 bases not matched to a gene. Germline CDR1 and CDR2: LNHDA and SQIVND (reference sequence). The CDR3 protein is CASSRTASGRRRDTQYF. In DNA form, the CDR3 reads TGTGCCAGTAGTCGTACCGCTAGCGGGAGGAGAAGAGATACGCAGTATTTT.